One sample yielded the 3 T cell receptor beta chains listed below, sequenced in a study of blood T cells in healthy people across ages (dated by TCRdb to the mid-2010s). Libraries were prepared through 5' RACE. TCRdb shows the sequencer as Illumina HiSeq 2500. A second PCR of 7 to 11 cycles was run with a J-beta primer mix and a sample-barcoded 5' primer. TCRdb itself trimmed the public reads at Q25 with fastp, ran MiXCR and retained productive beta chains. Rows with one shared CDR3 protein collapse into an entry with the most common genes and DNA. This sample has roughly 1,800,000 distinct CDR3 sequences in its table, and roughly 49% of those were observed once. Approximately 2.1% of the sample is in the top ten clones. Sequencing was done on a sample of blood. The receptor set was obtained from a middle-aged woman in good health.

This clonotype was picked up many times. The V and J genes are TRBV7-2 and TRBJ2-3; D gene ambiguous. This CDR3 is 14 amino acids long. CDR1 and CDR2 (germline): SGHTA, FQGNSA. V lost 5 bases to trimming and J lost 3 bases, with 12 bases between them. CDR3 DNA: TGTGCCAGCAGCCTACTCTCCGTGACAGATACGCAGTATTTT. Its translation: CASSLLSVTDTQYF. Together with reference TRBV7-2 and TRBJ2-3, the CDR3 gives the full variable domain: GAGVSQSPSNKVTEKGKDVELRCDPISGHTALYWYRQSLGQGLEFLIYFQGNSAPDKSGLPSDRFSAERTGGSVSTLTIQRTQQEDSAVYLCASSLLSVTDTQYFGPGTRLTVL.

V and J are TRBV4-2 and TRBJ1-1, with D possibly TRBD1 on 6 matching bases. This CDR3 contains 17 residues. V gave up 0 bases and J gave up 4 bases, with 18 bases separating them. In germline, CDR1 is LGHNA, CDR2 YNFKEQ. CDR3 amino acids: CASSQDGVMGHLTEAFF. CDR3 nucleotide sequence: TGTGCCAGCAGCCAAGACGGTGTAATGGGACACCTCACTGAAGCTTTCTTT.

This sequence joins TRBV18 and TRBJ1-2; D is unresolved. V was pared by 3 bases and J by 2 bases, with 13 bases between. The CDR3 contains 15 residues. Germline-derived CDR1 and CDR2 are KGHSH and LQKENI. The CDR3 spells CASSPRAGSNYGYTF. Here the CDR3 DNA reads TGTGCCAGCTCACCGCGGGCAGGATCGAACTATGGCTACACCTTC.